The clone carrying this TCR beta chain was counted at least ten times. This sample was taken from a study of T cells in Graves' hyperthyroidism and ophthalmopathy. TCR beta CDR3 regions were amplified from RNA. The TCR CDR3 first-round RT-PCR relied on the HTBI primer set. Each CDR3 protein is one row after TCRdb ran MiXCR on the multiplex PCR reads. The table records a few hundred thousand distinct CDR3 sequences, around 13% of them present only once. J was trimmed by 1 base and V by 6 bases; bases with no gene match: 4. The CDR3 spans 15 residues. This receptor was obtained from a woman aged 40 to 50 with Graves' ophthalmopathy. This chain connects TRBV12-3 or TRBV12-4 to TRBJ2-2, with 8 bases lining up with TRBD1. Sequencing used blood. The CDR3 here is CASSWTGRNTGELFF. The CDR3 region has the DNA TGTGCCAGCAGCTGGACAGGGCGGAACACCGGGGAGCTGTTTTTT.